This TCR beta chain is drawn from a study of T cell repertoires in cytomegalovirus infection. Study-wide background: Public TCR beta signature analysis indicated the presence of both CMV infection and matching HLA type.

On this clonotype: Its antigen is undetermined.

Trimming took off 0 bases at V and 7 bases at J, with 13 bases between the two ends. CDR1 is SGHRS and CDR2 is YFSETQ in the germline V gene. The CDR3 sequence is 15 residues long. TCRdb used MiXCR to reprocess the reads, holding one entry per CDR3 protein. The sample shows around 490,000 distinct CDR3 sequences, about a quarter of them seen only once. Study-level findings and limits: Dominant in the ex vivo response were TCR beta clonotypes restricted by HLA-C and specific for CMV. Cumulative frequency of public TCR beta families picked out carriers of CMV plus the relevant HLA.

Sequencing was done on a sample of PBMCs. This clonotype was obtained from a human donor in good health (CMV status not recorded). Some clones in this sample may be carry-over from other donors' samples. V and J are TRBV5-1 and TRBJ1-4; D might be TRBD1 (5 bases). CDR3 loop: CASSLVRGGGEKLFF. The CDR3 nucleotides read TGCGCCAGCAGCTTGGTTAGGGGAGGTGGTGAAAAACTGTTTTTT. Full variable domain (outside the CDR3, taken from reference TRBV5-1 and TRBJ1-4): KAGVTQTPRYLIKTRGQQVTLSCSPISGHRSVSWYQQTPGQGLQFLFEYFSETQRNKGNFPGRFSGRQFSNSRSEMNVSTLELGDSALYLCASSLVRGGGEKLFFGSGTQLSVL.